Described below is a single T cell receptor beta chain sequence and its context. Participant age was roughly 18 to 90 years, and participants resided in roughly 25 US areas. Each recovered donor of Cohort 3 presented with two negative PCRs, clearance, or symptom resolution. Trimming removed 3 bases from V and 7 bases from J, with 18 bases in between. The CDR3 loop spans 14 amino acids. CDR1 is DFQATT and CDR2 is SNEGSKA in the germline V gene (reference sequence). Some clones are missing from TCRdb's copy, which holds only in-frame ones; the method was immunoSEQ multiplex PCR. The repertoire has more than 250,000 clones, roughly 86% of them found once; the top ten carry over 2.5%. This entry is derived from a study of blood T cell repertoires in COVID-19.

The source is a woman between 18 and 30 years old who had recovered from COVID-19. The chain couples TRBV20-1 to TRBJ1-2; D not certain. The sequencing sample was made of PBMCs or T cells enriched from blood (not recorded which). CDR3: CSASNSWPPGGYTF. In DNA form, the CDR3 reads TGCAGTGCTAGTAATAGTTGGCCGCCGGGTGGCTACACCTTC.